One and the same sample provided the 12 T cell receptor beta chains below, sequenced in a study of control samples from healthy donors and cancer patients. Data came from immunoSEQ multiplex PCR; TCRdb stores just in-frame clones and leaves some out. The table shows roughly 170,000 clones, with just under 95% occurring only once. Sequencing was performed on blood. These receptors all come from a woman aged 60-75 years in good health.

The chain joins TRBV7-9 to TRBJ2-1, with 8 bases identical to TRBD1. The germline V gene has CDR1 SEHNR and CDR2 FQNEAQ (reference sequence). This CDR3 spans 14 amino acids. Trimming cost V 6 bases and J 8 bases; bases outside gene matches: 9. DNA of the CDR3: TGTGCCAGCAGGCCACGGACAGGGTTCGATGAGCAGTTCTTC. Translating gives CASRPRTGFDEQFF.

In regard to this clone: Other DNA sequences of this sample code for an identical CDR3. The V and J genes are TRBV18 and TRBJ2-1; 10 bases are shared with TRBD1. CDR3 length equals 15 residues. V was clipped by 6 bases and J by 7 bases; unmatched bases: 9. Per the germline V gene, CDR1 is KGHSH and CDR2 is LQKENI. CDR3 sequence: CASSPGQGGLNEQFF. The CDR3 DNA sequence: TGTGCCAGCTCGCCAGGACAGGGGGGCCTTAATGAGCAGTTCTTC.

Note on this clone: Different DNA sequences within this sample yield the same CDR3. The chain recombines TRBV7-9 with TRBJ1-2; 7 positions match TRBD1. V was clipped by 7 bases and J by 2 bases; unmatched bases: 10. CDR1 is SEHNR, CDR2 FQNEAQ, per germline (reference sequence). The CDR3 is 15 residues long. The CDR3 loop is CASTYAGTANYGYTF. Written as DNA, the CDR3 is TGTGCCAGCACCTACGCCGGGACAGCAAACTATGGCTACACCTTC. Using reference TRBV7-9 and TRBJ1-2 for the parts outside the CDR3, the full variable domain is DTGVSQNPRHKITKRGQNVTFRCDPISEHNRLYWYRQTLGQGPEFLTYFQNEAQLEKSRLLSDRFSAERPKGSFSTLEIQRTEQGDSAMYLCASTYAGTANYGYTFGSGTRLTVV.

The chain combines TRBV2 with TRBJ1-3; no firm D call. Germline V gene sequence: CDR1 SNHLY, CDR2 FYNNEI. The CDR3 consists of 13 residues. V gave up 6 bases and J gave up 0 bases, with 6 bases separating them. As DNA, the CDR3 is TGTGCCAGCAGGGTGGACTCTGGAAACACCATATATTTT. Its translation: CASRVDSGNTIYF.

CDR3 nucleotides: TGTGCCACTCGACCGGGACAGTCCTACGAGCAGTACTTC. It encodes CATRPGQSYEQYF. The V call is TRBV19, the J call TRBJ2-7; TRBD1 matches 7 bases. Germline assignment: CDR1 LNHDA and CDR2 SQIVND (reference sequence). The CDR3 runs to 13 residues. V was pared by 10 bases and J by 1 base, with 7 bases of the junction left unmatched.

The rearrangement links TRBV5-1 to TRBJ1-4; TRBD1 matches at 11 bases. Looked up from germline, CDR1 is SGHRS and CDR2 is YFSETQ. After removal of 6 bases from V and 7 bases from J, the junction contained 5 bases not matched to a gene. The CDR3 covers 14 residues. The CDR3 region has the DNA TGCGCCAGCACCCTGGGACAGGGGGGTGAAAAACTGTTTTTT. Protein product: CASTLGQGGEKLFF. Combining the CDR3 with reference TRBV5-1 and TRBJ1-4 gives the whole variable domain KAGVTQTPRYLIKTRGQQVTLSCSPISGHRSVSWYQQTPGQGLQFLFEYFSETQRNKGNFPGRFSGRQFSNSRSEMNVSTLELGDSALYLCASTLGQGGEKLFFGSGTQLSVL.

The CDR3 sequence: CASSSGYGPLNEQFF. The CDR3 DNA reads TGTGCCAGCAGTTCCGGGTACGGACCCCTTAATGAGCAGTTCTTC. This chain joins TRBV6-2 or TRBV6-3 and TRBJ2-1, with no clear D. From germline, CDR1 is MNHEY and CDR2 SVGEGT. This CDR3 is 15 amino acids long. V was shortened by 4 bases and J by 7 bases, with 17 bases between the two germline ends.

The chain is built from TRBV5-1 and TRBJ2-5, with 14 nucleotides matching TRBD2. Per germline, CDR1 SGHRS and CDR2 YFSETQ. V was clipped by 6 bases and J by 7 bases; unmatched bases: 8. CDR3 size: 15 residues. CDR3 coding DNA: TGCGCCAGCAACGGACTAGCGGGGGGTGCAGGGACCCAGTACTTC. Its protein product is CASNGLAGGAGTQYF.

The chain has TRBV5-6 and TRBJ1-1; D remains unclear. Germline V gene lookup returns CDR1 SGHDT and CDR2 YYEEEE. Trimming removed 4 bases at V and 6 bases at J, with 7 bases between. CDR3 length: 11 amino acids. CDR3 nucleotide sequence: TGTGCCAGCAGCCTGGAGGCTGAAGCTTTCTTT. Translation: CASSLEAEAFF.

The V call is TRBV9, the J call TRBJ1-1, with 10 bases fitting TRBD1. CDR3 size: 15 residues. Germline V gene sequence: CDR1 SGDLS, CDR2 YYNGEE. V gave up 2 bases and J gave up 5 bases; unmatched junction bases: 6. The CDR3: CASSVSGQGWTEAFF. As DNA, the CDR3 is TGTGCCAGCAGCGTGTCGGGACAGGGGTGGACTGAAGCTTTCTTT. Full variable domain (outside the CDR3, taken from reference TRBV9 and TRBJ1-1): DSGVTQTPKHLITATGQRVTLRCSPRSGDLSVYWYQQSLDQGLQFLIQYYNGEERAKGNILERFSAQQFPDLHSELNLSSLELGDSALYFCASSVSGQGWTEAFFGQGTRLTVV.

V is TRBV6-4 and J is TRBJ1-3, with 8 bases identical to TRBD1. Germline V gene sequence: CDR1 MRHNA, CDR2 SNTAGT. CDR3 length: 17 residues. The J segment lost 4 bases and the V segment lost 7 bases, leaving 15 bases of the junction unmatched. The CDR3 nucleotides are TGTGCCAGCATGTGGACAGGGCTCCTTAATTCAGGAAACACCATATATTTT. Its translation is CASMWTGLLNSGNTIYF.

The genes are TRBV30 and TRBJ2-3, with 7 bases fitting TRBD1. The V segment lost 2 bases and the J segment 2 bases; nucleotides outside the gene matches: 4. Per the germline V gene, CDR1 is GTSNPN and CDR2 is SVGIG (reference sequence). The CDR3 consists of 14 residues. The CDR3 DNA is TGTGCCTGGAGTCCGGGACAGTCCACAGATACGCAGTATTTT. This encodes CAWSPGQSTDTQYF.